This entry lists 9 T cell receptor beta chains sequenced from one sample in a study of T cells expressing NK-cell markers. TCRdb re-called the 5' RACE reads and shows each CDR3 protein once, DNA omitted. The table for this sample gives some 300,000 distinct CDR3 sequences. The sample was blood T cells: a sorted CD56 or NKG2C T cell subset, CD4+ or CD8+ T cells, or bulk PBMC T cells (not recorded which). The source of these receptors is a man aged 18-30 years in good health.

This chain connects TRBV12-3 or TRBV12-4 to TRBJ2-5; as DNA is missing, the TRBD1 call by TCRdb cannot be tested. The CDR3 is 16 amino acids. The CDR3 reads CASSYVHGQGEETQYF.

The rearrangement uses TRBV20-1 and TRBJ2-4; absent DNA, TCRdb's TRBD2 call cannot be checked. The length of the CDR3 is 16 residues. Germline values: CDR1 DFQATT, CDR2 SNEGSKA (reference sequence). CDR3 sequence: CSADTSGTFAKNIQYF.

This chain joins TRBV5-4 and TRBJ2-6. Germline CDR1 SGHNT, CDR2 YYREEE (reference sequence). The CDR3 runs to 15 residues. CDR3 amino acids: CASSQQSSGANVLTF.

CDR3 sequence: CATSDMGGFRSSYNEQFF. The chain links TRBV15 to TRBJ2-1; TCRdb selects TRBD1, and the lack of DNA leaves this call unchecked. The CDR3 has 18 amino acids. Germline V gene lookup returns CDR1 LNHNV and CDR2 YYDKDF (reference sequence).

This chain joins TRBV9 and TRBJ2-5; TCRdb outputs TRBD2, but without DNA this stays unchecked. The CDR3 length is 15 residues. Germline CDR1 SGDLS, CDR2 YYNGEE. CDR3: CASSVVSGGPETQYF.

The CDR3 sequence is CASSSYWTSGPSEQYF. The chain employs TRBV5-1 and TRBJ2-7; the D call of TRBD2 rests on TCRdb alone, since no DNA is present to check it. The CDR3 covers 16 residues. The germline gives CDR1 SGHRS, CDR2 YFSETQ.

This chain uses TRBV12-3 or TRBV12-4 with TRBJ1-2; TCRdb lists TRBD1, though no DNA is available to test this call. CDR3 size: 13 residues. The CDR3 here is CASSPGQGLGYTF.

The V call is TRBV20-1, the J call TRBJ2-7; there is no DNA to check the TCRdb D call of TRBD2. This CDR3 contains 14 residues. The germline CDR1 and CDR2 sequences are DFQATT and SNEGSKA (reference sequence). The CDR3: CSAISGRTRYEQYF.

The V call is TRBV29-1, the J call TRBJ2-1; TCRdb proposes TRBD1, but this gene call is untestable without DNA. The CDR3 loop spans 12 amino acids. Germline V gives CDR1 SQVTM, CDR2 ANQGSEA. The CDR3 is CSVEGGARKQFF.